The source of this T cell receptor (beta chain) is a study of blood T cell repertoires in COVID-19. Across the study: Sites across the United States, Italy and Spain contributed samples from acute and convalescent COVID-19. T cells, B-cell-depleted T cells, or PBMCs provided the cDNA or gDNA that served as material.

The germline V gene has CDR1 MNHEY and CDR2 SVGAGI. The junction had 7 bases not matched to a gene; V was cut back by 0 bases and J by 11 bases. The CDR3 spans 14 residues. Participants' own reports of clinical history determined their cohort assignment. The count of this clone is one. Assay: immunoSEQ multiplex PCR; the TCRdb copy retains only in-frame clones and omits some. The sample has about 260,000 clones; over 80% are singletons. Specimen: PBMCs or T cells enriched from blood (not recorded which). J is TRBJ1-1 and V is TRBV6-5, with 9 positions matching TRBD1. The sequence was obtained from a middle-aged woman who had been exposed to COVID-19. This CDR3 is CASSYSDRGFMAFF. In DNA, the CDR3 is TGTGCCAGCAGTTACTCGGACAGGGGTTTTATGGCTTTCTTT.